A selection of T cell receptor beta chains follows, all from one sample in a study of blood T cell repertoires in COVID-19. Sequencing was performed with immunoSEQ multiplex PCR; in TCRdb, only in-frame clones are kept and a portion is missing. This table has 450,000 or so clones, roughly 88% appearing once. Material: PBMCs or T cells enriched from blood (not recorded which). The receptors originated from a man aged 18 to 29 who had recovered from COVID-19. Both conserved end residues are part of each CDR3. Each record gives: V gene, CDR3 length, J gene, CDR3 protein.

TRBV27	17	TRBJ1-6	CASSLSGDSSYNSPLHF
TRBV10-3	17	TRBJ2-1	CAISDRGRLAVYNEQFF
TRBV4-1	14	TRBJ1-5	CASSEDRGDQPQHF
TRBV11-3	15	TRBJ2-2	CASSPDRGGTGELFF
TRBV28	15	TRBJ2-1	CASSFMTGGPHEQFF
TRBV4-1	14	TRBJ2-5	CASSRTTGVSTQYF
TRBV28	15	TRBJ2-7	CASSFGTPPEGEQYF
TRBV3-1/TRBV3-2	15	TRBJ2-1	CASSQENRVWHEQFF
TRBV5-6	15	TRBJ2-7	CASSQGLAGSYEQYF
TRBV30	14	TRBJ2-7	CASTGWRGDYEQYF
TRBV12-5	14	TRBJ1-5	CASGHDRGPQPQHF
TRBV11-2	16	TRBJ2-5	CASSLGPAGVGETQYF
TRBV29-1	12	TRBJ1-6	CSVLSDGSPLHF
TRBV7-9	18	TRBJ2-7	CASSLAFSSGTQSYEQYF
TRBV4-1	16	TRBJ2-5	CASSQGFAAPQETQYF
TRBV19	14	TRBJ1-1	CASSVRGLFTEAFF
TRBV5-6	15	TRBJ1-2	CASSLAGRFTYGYTF
TRBV2	15	TRBJ2-1	CASRQYRGGENEQFF
TRBV27	13	TRBJ2-4	CASSLSPGNIQYF
TRBV30	15	TRBJ1-5	CAWDRTGNGNQPQHF
TRBV5-1	13	TRBJ1-1	CASSQAPNTEAFF
TRBV27	15	TRBJ2-7	CASSLSGYDYYEQYF
TRBV24-1	15	TRBJ1-5	CATSATTGGNQPQHF
TRBV19	14	TRBJ1-2	CASSIRVPNYGYTF
TRBV9	17	TRBJ1-3	CASSGRDTRYSGNTIYF
TRBV15	15	TRBJ2-3	CATSPLAGCTDTQYF
TRBV11-1	14	TRBJ2-2	CASSLAPGTGELFF
TRBV29-1	12	TRBJ2-1	CSAGGLYNEQFF
TRBV4-2	13	TRBJ2-5	CASSQEVRETQYF
TRBV30	13	TRBJ2-3	CAWSARATDTQYF
TRBV24-1	14	TRBJ1-2	CATSDLKGLYGYTF
TRBV28	15	TRBJ2-7	CASSFGRTLTYEQYF
TRBV6-5	14	TRBJ1-6	CASSWTGGNSPLHF
TRBV2	13	TRBJ1-5	CASTEEEDQPQHF
TRBV27	14	TRBJ2-4	CASAQDRAKNIQYF
TRBV4-2	22	TRBJ1-4	CASSQVRFMPGQGESTNEKLFF
TRBV7-9	12	TRBJ1-6	CASSLFGSPLHF
TRBV27	14	TRBJ2-7	CASSPLADPYEQYF
TRBV10-3	15	TRBJ2-1	CAISEIVDRYNEQFF
TRBV5-5	15	TRBJ1-3	CASSSVGGAGNTIYF